This TCR beta chain was found in a study of blood T cell repertoires in COVID-19. Overall study: Acute-phase and convalescent COVID-19 samples originated in the United States, Italy and Spain. T cells, B-cell-depleted T cells, or PBMCs provided the cDNA or gDNA that served as material.

The CDR3 spans 14 residues. Between the trimmed V and J ends, which lost 8 bases and 0 bases, there was a span of 11 bases. Germline assignment: CDR1 GTSNPN and CDR2 SVGIG (reference sequence). As processed by the authors: Reference gene primer amplification gave estimated nucleated cell counts. TCRdb's table, derived via immunoSEQ multiplex PCR, lists solely in-frame clones and lacks some. The V and J calls and the clone size are those of that table, but D and trimming were determined from the DNA. The repertoire holds about 380,000 clones, with 75% to 90% as singletons. Sequencing input: peripheral blood. The chain couples TRBV30 to TRBJ1-6; D ambiguous. This clonotype was obtained from a woman aged 18-29 years with acute or convalescent COVID-19. As DNA, the CDR3 is TGTGCCCTCCTACAGAGCTCCTATAATTCACCCCTCCACTTT. Protein sequence: CALLQSSYNSPLHF.